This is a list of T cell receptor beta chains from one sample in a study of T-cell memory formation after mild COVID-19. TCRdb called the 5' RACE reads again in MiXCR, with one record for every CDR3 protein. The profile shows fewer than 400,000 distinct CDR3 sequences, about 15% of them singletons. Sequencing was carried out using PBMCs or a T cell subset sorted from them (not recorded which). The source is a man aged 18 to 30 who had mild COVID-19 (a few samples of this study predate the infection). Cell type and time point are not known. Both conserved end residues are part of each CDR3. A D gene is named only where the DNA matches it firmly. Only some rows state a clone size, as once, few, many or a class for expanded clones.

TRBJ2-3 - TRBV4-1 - TGCGCCAGCAGCCAAAGTCCCGCCCCCGCGACGCAGTATTTT CASSQSPAPATQYF
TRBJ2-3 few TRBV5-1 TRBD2 TGCGCCAGCAGCATGGGACTAGCGGGGGTTACTAGCACAGATACGCAGTATTTT CASSMGLAGVTSTDTQYF
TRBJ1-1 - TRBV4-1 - TGCGCAAGCAGCCAAGTTCTGACAGCGAACACTGAAGCTTTCTTT CASSQVLTANTEAFF
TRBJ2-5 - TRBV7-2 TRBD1 TGTGCCATCACCCGGACAGGGTGGCAGACCCAGTACTTC CAITRTGWQTQYF
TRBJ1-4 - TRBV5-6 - TGTGCCAGCAGTTCAAGCCCGGGACCGACTAATGAAAAACTGTTTTTT CASSSSPGPTNEKLFF
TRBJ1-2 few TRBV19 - TGTGCCAGTAGTTCCCCGCGGGACACTGCTAACTATGGCTACACCTTC CASSSPRDTANYGYTF
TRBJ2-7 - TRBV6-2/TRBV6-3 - TGTGCCAGCAGTCCCCACCAGGGTTACGACGAGCAGTACTTC CASSPHQGYDEQYF
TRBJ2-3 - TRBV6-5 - TGTGCCAGCAGTGCCGGCACAGGTGCTCGAAATACGCAGTATTTT CASSAGTGARNTQYF
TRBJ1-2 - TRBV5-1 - TGCGCCAGCAGACCCAGTGTGGTGGATGGCTACACCTTC CASRPSVVDGYTF
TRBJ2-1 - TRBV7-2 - TGTGCCAGCAGCTTCAACGGGCAATACAATGAGCAGTTCTTC CASSFNGQYNEQFF
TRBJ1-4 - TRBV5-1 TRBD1 TGCGCCAGCAAGACAGGGACCATAGGAAGTGAAAAACTGTTTTTT CASKTGTIGSEKLFF
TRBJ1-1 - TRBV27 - TGTGCCAGCAGGGGGACCTTTGGGGCTGAAGCTTTCTTT CASRGTFGAEAFF
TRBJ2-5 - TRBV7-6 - TGTGCCAGCAGCCCAATTGGCGGAGTCTACCAAGAGACCCAGTACTTC CASSPIGGVYQETQYF
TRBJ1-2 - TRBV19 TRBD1 TGTGCCAGTAGTATAGATCTTCCATTTGGGACAGAAGATGGCTACACCTTC CASSIDLPFGTEDGYTF
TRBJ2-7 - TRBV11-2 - TGTGCCAGCAGCTTAGAGATCGGGAACTACGAGCAGTACTTC CASSLEIGNYEQYF
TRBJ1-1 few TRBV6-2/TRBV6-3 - TGTGCCAGCAGTATCAACAGGATAGGGACTGAAGCTTTCTTT CASSINRIGTEAFF
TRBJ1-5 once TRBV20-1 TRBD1 TGCAGTGCTAGGATGGGACAGGGAATAGGCCAGCCCCAGCATTTT CSARMGQGIGQPQHF
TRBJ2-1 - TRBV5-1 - TGCGCCAGCAGCCCTGACAGGCTTGAGCAGTTCTTC CASSPDRLEQFF
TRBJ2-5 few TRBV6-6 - TGTGCCAGCAGTTACTTCCAGTCGGAGACCCAGTACTTC CASSYFQSETQYF
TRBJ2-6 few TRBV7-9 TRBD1 TGTGCCAGCAGCCCCGAGGCAGGGGGCTTTGGGGCCAACGTCCTGACTTTC CASSPEAGGFGANVLTF
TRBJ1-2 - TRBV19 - TGTGCCAGTAACGCTCGATGGGGGACGCCCTATGGCTACACCTTC CASNARWGTPYGYTF
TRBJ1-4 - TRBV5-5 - TGTGCCAGCAGCCTGGGGCCAGCGGGGTCGACTAATGAAAAACTGTTTTTT CASSLGPAGSTNEKLFF
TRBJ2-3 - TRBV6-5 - TGTGCCAGCAGCGCAGGGGACCCTGGCACAGATACGCAGTATTTT CASSAGDPGTDTQYF
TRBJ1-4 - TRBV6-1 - TGTGCCAGCACCCCCGGGATAAATGAAAAACTGTTTTTT CASTPGINEKLFF
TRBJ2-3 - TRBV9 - TGTGCCAGCAGCGCCCGGGACCCGAGCACAGATACGCAGTATTTT CASSARDPSTDTQYF
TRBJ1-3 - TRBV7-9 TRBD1 TGTGCCAGCAGCACCGGGGTGGAGGGGGCCGGAAACACCATATATTTT CASSTGVEGAGNTIYF
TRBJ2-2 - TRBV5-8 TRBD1 TGTGCCAGCAGCCTTTCCGGGACAGCGATCACCGGGGAGCTGTTTTTT CASSLSGTAITGELFF
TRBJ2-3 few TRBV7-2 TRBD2 TGTGCCAGCAGCCCAGACTTAGCGGGGGCCACCAAGGCTACGCAGTATTTT CASSPDLAGATKATQYF
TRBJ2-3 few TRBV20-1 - TGCAGTGCTAGGGGGAACAGGGGAGGCACGCATACGCAGTATTTT CSARGNRGGTHTQYF
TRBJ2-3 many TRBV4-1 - TGCGCCAGCAGCCAAGAAGGGAGCCCTAACACAGATACGCAGTATTTT CASSQEGSPNTDTQYF
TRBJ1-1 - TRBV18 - TGTGCCAGCTCACCAGGGGGAGGGGACACTGAAGCTTTCTTT CASSPGGGDTEAFF
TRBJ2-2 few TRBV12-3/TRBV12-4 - TGTGCCAGCAGCAATTGGCAGTCAGGGGAGCTGTTTTTT CASSNWQSGELFF
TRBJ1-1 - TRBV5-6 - TGTGCCAGCAGCTTCGGCCAGGTGAACACTGAAGCTTTCTTT CASSFGQVNTEAFF
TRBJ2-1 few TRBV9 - TGTGCCAGCAGCGAGCGGACAGTATACAATGAGCAGTTCTTC CASSERTVYNEQFF
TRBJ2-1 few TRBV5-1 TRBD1 TGCGCCAGCAGCTTGGCCAGGGGGCGGCCGCGCAATGAGCAGTTCTTC CASSLARGRPRNEQFF
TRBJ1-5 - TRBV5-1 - TGCGCCAGCAGCCTGGACATTTCAAACCAGCCCCAGCATTTT CASSLDISNQPQHF
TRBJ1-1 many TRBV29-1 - TGCAGCGTTGAGGAGGGAACGAACACTGAAGCTTTCTTT CSVEEGTNTEAFF
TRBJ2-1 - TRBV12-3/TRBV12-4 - TGTGCCAGCAGTTTAGTGAACAATGAGCAGTTCTTC CASSLVNNEQFF
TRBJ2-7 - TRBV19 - TGTGCCAGTAGTATAGCGCAGACCTACGAGCAGTACTTC CASSIAQTYEQYF
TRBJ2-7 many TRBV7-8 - TGTGCCAGCAGCCGGGACAACTCCTACGAGCAGTACTTC CASSRDNSYEQYF
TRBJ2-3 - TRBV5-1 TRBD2 TGCGCCAGCAGCTTTATAGCGGGGGACACAGATACGCAGTATTTT CASSFIAGDTDTQYF
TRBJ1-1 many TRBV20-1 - TGCAGTGCTAGAGAAGGGTGGACTGAAGCTTTCTTT CSAREGWTEAFF